Listed here are 5 T cell receptor beta chains from one sample, sequenced in a study of somatic mutations in cytotoxic T cells in rheumatoid arthritis. Sequencing was performed with immunoSEQ multiplex PCR; in TCRdb, only in-frame clones are kept and a portion is missing. The sample lists roughly 10,000 clones, 75% to 85% seen once, with 9% to 14% in the top ten. The sample comprised CD8+ T cells sorted from blood. These receptors originate from an adult with rheumatoid arthritis.

DNA of the CDR3: TGTGCCAGTAAAATCTCTGAGTCGCCCTACAATGAGCAGTTCTTC. Translated: CASKISESPYNEQFF. The genes are TRBV19 and TRBJ2-1; D not resolved. The V gene lost 7 bases and the J gene lost 2 bases, with 15 bases spanning the gap. From germline, CDR1 is LNHDA and CDR2 SQIVND (reference sequence). There are 15 residues in the CDR3.

This chain links TRBV5-6 with TRBJ1-2, with D hard to call. This CDR3 is 15 amino acids long. V was shortened by 2 bases and J by 5 bases, with 16 bases between the two germline ends. The germline V gene has CDR1 SGHDT and CDR2 YYEEEE. CDR3 loop: CASSLNREGWYGYTF. CDR3 sequence (DNA): TGTGCCAGCAGCTTAAACCGTGAGGGATGGTATGGCTACACCTTC.

This chain connects TRBV9 to TRBJ1-1, with a weak D call TRBD1 (5 bases). V was cut by 0 bases and J by 4 bases, with 19 bases left in between. The CDR3 has 17 residues. CDR1 is SGDLS and CDR2 is YYNGEE in the germline V gene. The CDR3 DNA follows: TGTGCCAGCAGCGTAGATCCGGGCAGGGTCGGTGTCACTGAAGCTTTCTTT. Protein sequence: CASSVDPGRVGVTEAFF.

V and J are TRBV7-9 and TRBJ2-1; 7 bases fit TRBD1. Trimming at V came to 4 bases and at J to 2 bases, leaving 11 bases not matched to a gene. This CDR3 has 17 residues. Germline assignment: CDR1 SEHNR and CDR2 FQNEAQ (reference sequence). The CDR3, as DNA: TGTGCCAGCAGCTACGCCCCGACAGGGTTGCCCTACAATGAGCAGTTCTTC. Its protein product is CASSYAPTGLPYNEQFF.

The chain carries TRBV6-6 and TRBJ1-3; D gene ambiguous. This CDR3 has 16 residues. Germline V CDR1 and CDR2: MNHNY, SVGAGI (reference sequence). Trimming removed 5 bases at V and 0 bases at J, with 14 bases between. CDR3 loop: CASSIIGWLSGNTIYF. The CDR3 DNA sequence: TGTGCCAGCAGTATCATCGGGTGGCTCTCTGGAAACACCATATATTTT.